Shown below are 24 T cell receptor beta chains from a single sample sequenced in a study of blood T cell repertoires in COVID-19. Clones were read by immunoSEQ multiplex PCR, and TCRdb kept only the in-frame ones, dropping some. The sample includes about 130,000 clones, 70% to 75% of them seen just once. Source material: peripheral blood. The receptors here all came from an elderly man with COVID-19, enrolled during active disease.

The chain couples TRBV18 to TRBJ2-5; 7 nucleotides align to TRBD1. The CDR3 has 15 residues. In germline, CDR1 is KGHSH, CDR2 LQKENI. Trimming removed 6 bases from V and 1 base from J; junction bases left unmatched: 8. Here the CDR3 DNA reads TGTGCCAGCTCTCTGCAGGGGACAGTCCAAGAGACCCAGTACTTC. Protein sequence: CASSLQGTVQETQYF.

The V and J genes are TRBV4-1 and TRBJ2-5, with TRBD1 matching 8 bases. From germline, CDR1 is MGHRA and CDR2 YSYEKL. V was clipped by 4 bases and J by 2 bases; unmatched bases: 3. The CDR3 is 14 residues long. CDR3 protein: CASSLHRGQETQYF. In DNA form, the CDR3 reads TGCGCCAGCAGCCTGCACAGGGGGCAAGAGACCCAGTACTTC.

This clone appeared once. J is TRBJ2-2 and V is TRBV7-8; 7 bases line up with TRBD2. This CDR3 region has 15 residues. With V trimmed by 3 bases and J by 0 bases, 1 base remained unmatched. Germline V CDR1 and CDR2: SGHVS, FQNEAQ. CDR3 residues: CASSFSGPNTGELFF. The CDR3 nucleotides are TGTGCCAGCAGCTTTAGCGGGCCGAACACCGGGGAGCTGTTTTTT.

The genes are TRBV3-1 (or the pseudogene TRBV3-2) and TRBJ2-7; 8 bases match TRBD2. This CDR3 comprises 15 residues. The germline gives CDR1 LGHDT, CDR2 YNNKEL (reference sequence). V shed 1 base, J shed 3 bases, and the junction held 5 bases outside the gene matches. The CDR3 DNA reads TGTGCCAGCAGCCAAGTTTCGGCGGGAGGCTACGAGCAGTACTTC. It translates to CASSQVSAGGYEQYF.

A single count supports this clone. This CDR3 reads CASSLMAGGRTDTQYF. In nucleotides, the CDR3 is TGTGCCAGCAGCTTAATGGCGGGAGGCCGCACAGATACGCAGTATTTT. The chain uses TRBV7-3 and TRBJ2-3; TRBD2 aligns across 8 bases. The J segment lost 1 base and the V segment lost 1 base, leaving 4 bases of the junction unmatched. CDR1 and CDR2 from the germline V gene are SGHTA and FQGTGA. The CDR3 extends over 16 amino acids.

The rearrangement links TRBV18 to TRBJ2-7, with D possibly TRBD1 on 5 matching bases. V gave up 2 bases and J gave up 1 base, with 12 bases separating them. Germline-derived CDR1 and CDR2 are KGHSH and LQKENI. There are 15 residues in the CDR3. CDR3 DNA: TGTGCCAGCTCACCAGGGGCTCTGAGTTCCTACGAGCAGTACTTC. Translation: CASSPGALSSYEQYF.

This clone was found a few times. This chain uses TRBV6-2 or TRBV6-3 with TRBJ2-1, with a tentative D call TRBD1 (6 bases). The V gene lost 6 bases and the J gene lost 8 bases, with 20 bases spanning the gap. Germline-derived CDR1 and CDR2 are MNHEY and SVGEGT. This CDR3 has 15 amino acids. The CDR3 DNA follows: TGTGCCAGCAGCTCACTACTAACTACAGGGTATGAGCAGTTCTTC. Translated, it gives CASSSLLTTGYEQFF.

The V gene is TRBV7-2, the J gene TRBJ1-5; possible D gene TRBD1, 6 bases. The germline V and J ends were trimmed by 5 bases and 3 bases, with 11 bases remaining between them. In germline, CDR1 is SGHTA, CDR2 FQGNSA. CDR3 length: 14 residues. In nucleotides, the CDR3 is TGTGCCAGCAGCCTAGGACAGTTCAATCAGCCCCAGCATTTT. As protein: CASSLGQFNQPQHF.

The rearrangement joins TRBV27 to TRBJ1-2, with 10 bases identical to TRBD1. This CDR3 spans 14 amino acids. Germline CDR1 is MNHEY and CDR2 is SMNVEV (reference sequence). The V segment lost 4 bases and the J segment 4 bases; nucleotides outside the gene matches: 3. CDR3 DNA sequence: TGTGCCAGCAGTTCCGGGACAGGGGTCTATGGCTACACCTTC. This gives the protein CASSSGTGVYGYTF.

The J gene is TRBJ2-1, the V gene TRBV29-1; 8 nucleotides line up with TRBD2. V gave up 6 bases and J gave up 2 bases; unmatched junction bases: 9. The CDR3 runs to 15 residues. The germline V gene has CDR1 SQVTM and CDR2 ANQGSEA. The chain's CDR3 is CSVPPTAGAYNEQFF. DNA of the CDR3: TGCAGCGTCCCCCCCACAGCGGGAGCCTACAATGAGCAGTTCTTC.

This clone was seen more than once but under ten times. The genes are TRBV28 and TRBJ1-5; D is possibly TRBD1 (6 bases). The CDR3 totals 15 residues. V was pared by 6 bases and J by 2 bases, with 14 bases between. From germline, CDR1 is MDHEN and CDR2 SYDVKM. CDR3 residues: CASRGARRGNQPQHF. The CDR3 DNA sequence: TGTGCCAGCAGGGGGGCTCGGCGGGGCAATCAGCCCCAGCATTTT. Full variable domain (remainder filled in from reference TRBV28 and TRBJ1-5): DVKVTQSSRYLVKRTGEKVFLECVQDMDHENMFWYRQDPGLGLRLIYFSYDVKMKEKGDIPEGYSVSREKKERFSLILESASTNQTSMYLCASRGARRGNQPQHFGDGTRLSIL.

The chain couples TRBV6-4 to TRBJ1-3; D uncertain. The CDR3 contains 16 residues. The ends were cut back, 3 bases at V and 5 bases at J, with 17 bases in the middle. Germline V gene sequence: CDR1 MRHNA, CDR2 SNTAGT. The CDR3 DNA reads as TGTGCCAGCAGTGAAATCGGCAGGAGGGAGCGAAACACCATATATTTT. Translated, it gives CASSEIGRRERNTIYF.

Regarding this clone: The junction shows a germline mismatch at one end, possibly a read error. The sample has other DNA sequences that encode this CDR3 too. The chain combines TRBV2 with TRBJ1-1; 8 bases match TRBD1. The germline CDR1 and CDR2 sequences are SNHLY and FYNNEI. This CDR3 has 13 amino acids. CDR3 in DNA: TGTGCCAGCAGTGGACAGGGGAACGCTGAAGCTTTCTTT. It codes for CASSGQGNAEAFF.

The rearrangement joins TRBV7-9 to TRBJ2-7; 9 bases match TRBD2. The trim removed 3 bases at V and 5 bases at J, leaving 8 bases unmatched. The germline V gene has CDR1 SEHNR and CDR2 FQNEAQ (reference sequence). The CDR3 consists of 15 residues. The CDR3 coding sequence is TGTGCCAGCAGCTTCGAGGCGGGAGGGCAGAACGAGCAGTACTTC. This encodes CASSFEAGGQNEQYF.

This clone turned up a few times. The chain couples TRBV5-1 to TRBJ2-3; TRBD2 might be the D (6 bases). V was clipped by 4 bases and J by 0 bases, with 12 bases between them. The germline V gene has CDR1 SGHRS and CDR2 YFSETQ. CDR3 size: 15 residues. The CDR3 bases are TGCGCCAGCAGCCATACTAGCCTTAGCACAGATACGCAGTATTTT. This gives the protein CASSHTSLSTDTQYF.

In its sample, this clone was seen once. The chain employs TRBV3-1 (or the pseudogene TRBV3-2) and TRBJ1-5; tentative D call: TRBD1 (5 bases). V was clipped by 1 base and J by 7 bases, with 5 bases between them. This CDR3 region has 12 residues. The germline gives CDR1 LGHDT, CDR2 YNNKEL (reference sequence). CDR3 in DNA: TGTGCCAGCAGCCAAGGGGGCCAGCCCCAGCATTTT. Translation gives CASSQGGQPQHF.

The genes are TRBV2 and TRBJ2-3; a possible D gene is TRBD2 (6 bases). Trimming shortened V by 11 bases and J by 8 bases, and 17 bases separated the two germline ends. Per germline, CDR1 SNHLY and CDR2 FYNNEI. This CDR3 has 12 residues. CDR3 bases: TGTGCCTCGACGGAACGAGCGGGTACGCAGTATTTT. Translation: CASTERAGTQYF.

V is TRBV7-3 and J is TRBJ2-3; TRBD2 aligns across 10 bases. The germline gives CDR1 SGHTA, CDR2 FQGTGA. This CDR3 comprises 17 residues. V lost 5 bases and J lost 4; bases outside the gene matches: 12. The CDR3 loop reads CASSPQGLAGVADTQYF. The CDR3 DNA reads TGTGCCAGCAGCCCGCAAGGGCTAGCGGGAGTTGCAGATACGCAGTATTTT.

The chain has TRBV5-1 and TRBJ2-1; TRBD1 aligns across 7 bases. The CDR3 runs 14 residues. V gave up 4 bases and J gave up 4 bases; unmatched junction bases: 5. Germline V gene data show CDR1 as SGHRS and CDR2 as YFSETQ. DNA for the CDR3: TGCGCCAGCAGCGGGGGACAGTTATACAATGAGCAGTTCTTC. This translates into CASSGGQLYNEQFF.

This clone has more than one count but fewer than ten. The chain carries TRBV25-1 and TRBJ2-5, with TRBD2 matching 11 bases. From germline, CDR1 is MGHDK and CDR2 SYGVNS. V gave up 3 bases and J gave up 5 bases; unmatched junction bases: 11. The length of the CDR3 is 17 residues. The CDR3 reads CASSDLRLAGGAETQYF. The CDR3 nucleotides read TGTGCCAGCAGTGATTTACGCCTAGCGGGAGGAGCGGAGACCCAGTACTTC.

The rearrangement links TRBV18 to TRBJ2-7; D unclear. The CDR3 loop spans 15 amino acids. V lost 0 bases to trimming and J lost 3 bases, with 12 bases between them. The germline V gene encodes CDR1 KGHSH and CDR2 LQKENI. The CDR3 loop reads CASSPPNAVFYEQYF. CDR3 DNA sequence: TGTGCCAGCTCACCACCGAATGCGGTTTTCTACGAGCAGTACTTC.

The V gene is TRBV6-6, the J gene TRBJ2-1; D is perhaps TRBD2 (5 bases). V was cut by 10 bases and J by 2 bases, with 12 bases left in between. The CDR3 is 13 residues long. Per the germline V gene, CDR1 is MNHNY and CDR2 is SVGAGI (reference sequence). CDR3 DNA sequence: TGTGCCATCGCTTACGGGACCTACAATGAGCAGTTCTTC. Translated: CAIAYGTYNEQFF.

The chain joins TRBV5-6 to TRBJ1-1; TRBD1 agrees at 7 bases. Germline CDR1 and CDR2: SGHDT and YYEEEE. The CDR3 length is 13 residues. V was pared by 7 bases and J by 1 base, with 4 bases of the junction left unmatched. This chain's CDR3 is CASLQGQNTEAFF. CDR3 nucleotides: TGTGCCAGCCTACAGGGGCAGAACACTGAAGCTTTCTTT.

The chain joins TRBV3-1 (or the pseudogene TRBV3-2) to TRBJ2-1; 8 bases fit TRBD2. Germline V gives CDR1 LGHDT, CDR2 YNNKEL (reference sequence). The length of the CDR3 is 17 residues. The J segment lost 2 bases and the V segment lost 0 bases, leaving 6 bases of the junction unmatched. CDR3 amino acids: CASSQDLAGGTYNEQFF. CDR3 sequence (DNA): TGTGCCAGCAGCCAAGATCTGGCGGGAGGAACCTACAATGAGCAGTTCTTC.